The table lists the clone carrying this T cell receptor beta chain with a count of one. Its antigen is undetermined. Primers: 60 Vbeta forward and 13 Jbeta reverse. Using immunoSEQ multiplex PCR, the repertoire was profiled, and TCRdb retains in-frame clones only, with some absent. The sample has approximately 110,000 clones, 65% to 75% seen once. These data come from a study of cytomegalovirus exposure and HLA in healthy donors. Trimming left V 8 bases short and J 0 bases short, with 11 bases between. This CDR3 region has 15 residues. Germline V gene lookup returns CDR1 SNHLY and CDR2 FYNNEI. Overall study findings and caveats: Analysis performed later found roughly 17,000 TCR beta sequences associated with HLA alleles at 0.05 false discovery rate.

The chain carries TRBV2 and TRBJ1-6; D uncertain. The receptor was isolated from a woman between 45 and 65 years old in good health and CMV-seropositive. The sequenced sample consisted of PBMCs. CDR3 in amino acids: CASQAESSYNSPLHF. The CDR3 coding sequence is TGTGCCAGCCAGGCAGAAAGCTCCTATAATTCACCCCTCCACTTT.